The 26 T cell receptor beta chains listed next were all sequenced from one sample in a study of cytomegalovirus exposure and HLA in healthy donors. Profiled with immunoSEQ multiplex PCR; TCRdb holds only in-frame clones, not every one. The sample carries 150,000 to 200,000 clones, 96% recorded once. The sample taken for sequencing was PBMCs. All receptors come from a woman between 18 and 29 years old in good health and CMV-seronegative.

The chain carries TRBV7-9 and TRBJ2-7; D gene uncertain. This CDR3 is built from 11 residues. Germline V gene sequence: CDR1 SEHNR, CDR2 FQNEAQ (reference sequence). Trimming took off 5 bases at V and 7 bases at J, with 9 bases between the two ends. The CDR3: CASSIEAEQYF. CDR3 DNA sequence: TGTGCCAGCAGCATCGAGGCGGAGCAGTACTTC.

This sequence joins TRBV19 and TRBJ2-5; 7 bases are a match to TRBD1. The CDR3 sequence is 13 residues long. Germline trimming cut 4 bases from V and 1 base from J; bases unmatched to any gene: 0. The germline CDR1 and CDR2 sequences are LNHDA and SQIVND (reference sequence). The CDR3 here is CASSKGAQETQYF. CDR3 coding DNA: TGTGCCAGTAGTAAGGGGGCCCAAGAGACCCAGTACTTC.

The genes are TRBV9 and TRBJ2-1; no clear D. Germline CDR1 reads SGDLS; CDR2 reads YYNGEE. The CDR3 is made up of 15 amino acids. V was clipped by 0 bases and J by 0 bases, with 7 bases between them. In nucleotides, the CDR3 is TGTGCCAGCAGCGTAGAATCGAGCTCCTACAATGAGCAGTTCTTC. Translating gives CASSVESSSYNEQFF.

This clone was observed once. The chain employs TRBV4-1 and TRBJ2-5; D unclear. The CDR3 totals 14 residues. CDR1 and CDR2 from the germline V gene are MGHRA and YSYEKL. The germline V and J ends were trimmed by 1 base and 1 base, with 7 bases remaining between them. CDR3 region: CASSQVISQETQYF. The CDR3 coding sequence is TGCGCCAGCAGCCAAGTGATCAGCCAAGAGACCCAGTACTTC.

This sequence joins TRBV6-1 and TRBJ1-5; the D gene is possibly TRBD1 (6 bases). Trimming pared 0 bases from V and 5 bases from J, leaving 8 bases between. Germline V gene lookup returns CDR1 MNHNS and CDR2 SASEGT. The CDR3 extends over 14 amino acids. The CDR3 protein is CASSEAGADQPQHF. DNA for the CDR3: TGTGCCAGCAGTGAAGCGGGGGCCGATCAGCCCCAGCATTTT.

The chain joins TRBV6-6 to TRBJ2-7; TRBD1 might be the D (6 bases). The CDR3 runs 15 residues. The ends were cut back, 2 bases at V and 3 bases at J, with 14 bases in the middle. Per the germline V gene, CDR1 is MNHNY and CDR2 is SVGAGI (reference sequence). The CDR3 bases are TGTGCCAGCAGTTACCCTCCCCGGGACATCTACGAGCAGTACTTC. The encoded protein is CASSYPPRDIYEQYF.

The V call is TRBV19, the J call TRBJ1-1; no definite D call. V was pared by 3 bases and J by 4 bases, with 12 bases between. The CDR3 is 14 amino acids. CDR1 LNHDA and CDR2 SQIVND come from the germline V gene (reference sequence). The CDR3 sequence: CASSISGGGTEAFF. In DNA, the CDR3 is TGTGCCAGTAGTATTTCCGGCGGAGGCACTGAAGCTTTCTTT. The full variable domain, with the rest looked up from reference TRBV19 and TRBJ1-1, is DGGITQSPKYLFRKEGQNVTLSCEQNLNHDAMYWYRQDPGQGLRLIYYSQIVNDFQKGDIAEGYSVSREKKESFPLTVTSAQKNPTAFYLCASSISGGGTEAFFGQGTRLTVV.

V usage is TRBV18 and J usage is TRBJ2-7, with 10 nucleotides matching TRBD1. Germline V gene sequence: CDR1 KGHSH, CDR2 LQKENI. The CDR3 has 15 residues. V trimming: 6 bases; J trimming: 0 bases; junction bases outside the gene matches: 5. DNA for the CDR3: TGTGCCAGCTCTCCGGGACAGGGGAGCTCCTACGAGCAGTACTTC. Its protein product is CASSPGQGSSYEQYF.

The chain joins TRBV5-1 to TRBJ2-3; a possible D gene is TRBD2 (6 bases). This CDR3 contains 15 residues. Germline CDR1 and CDR2: SGHRS and YFSETQ. Trimming took 0 bases from V and 6 from J, leaving 14 bases between them. CDR3 sequence: CASSLARGMGDTQYF. The CDR3 nucleotides are TGCGCCAGCAGCTTGGCCCGGGGGATGGGGGATACGCAGTATTTT. Based on the CDR3 plus reference TRBV5-1 and TRBJ2-3, the full variable domain is KAGVTQTPRYLIKTRGQQVTLSCSPISGHRSVSWYQQTPGQGLQFLFEYFSETQRNKGNFPGRFSGRQFSNSRSEMNVSTLELGDSALYLCASSLARGMGDTQYFGPGTRLTVL.

Of note for this clone: In the same sample, other DNA sequences code for this CDR3. The rearrangement links TRBV5-6 to TRBJ2-5; D gene ambiguous. The CDR3 extends over 11 amino acids. In germline, CDR1 is SGHDT, CDR2 YYEEEE. The germline V and J ends were trimmed by 2 bases and 5 bases, with 4 bases remaining between them. This CDR3 reads CASSFGETQYF. The CDR3, as DNA: TGTGCCAGCAGCTTCGGGGAGACCCAGTACTTC.

V is TRBV20-1 and J is TRBJ1-2; D is perhaps TRBD1 (5 bases). Germline values: CDR1 DFQATT, CDR2 SNEGSKA (reference sequence). This CDR3 comprises 11 residues. V lost 7 bases to trimming and J lost 7 bases, with 13 bases between them. This chain's CDR3 is CSVGGKGGYTF. The CDR3 nucleotides read TGCAGTGTGGGGGGTAAAGGTGGCTACACCTTC.

The chain links TRBV4-3 to TRBJ1-1; D ambiguous. The V end lost 0 bases, the J end lost 0 bases, and 8 bases lay between the germline ends. The CDR3 length is 15 residues. CDR1 and CDR2 (germline): LGHNA, YSLEER. The CDR3 region is CASSQDGRMNTEAFF. The CDR3 DNA reads as TGCGCCAGCAGCCAAGATGGCCGTATGAACACTGAAGCTTTCTTT.

The genes are TRBV21-1 and TRBJ2-7; TRBD1, as called in the table, went unchecked against the DNA. TRBV21-1 is reported as a pseudogene. There are 16 residues in the CDR3. The CDR3 nucleotides read TGTGCCAGCAGCAAAGGGGGCAGGGGGCGCTGGTACGAGCAGTACTTC. Its protein is CASSKGGRGRWYEQYF.

The V gene is TRBV27, the J gene TRBJ1-4, with 9 bases that match TRBD1. Trimming took 2 bases from V and 10 from J; bases not matched to a gene: 8. Per the germline V gene, CDR1 is MNHEY and CDR2 is SMNVEV (reference sequence). The CDR3 is made up of 15 amino acids. Here the CDR3 reads CASSLDRGVRAKLFF. DNA for the CDR3: TGTGCCAGCAGTTTAGACAGGGGGGTGCGTGCAAAACTGTTTTTT.

The genes are TRBV5-4 and TRBJ1-4, with TRBD1 matching 9 bases. Germline assignment: CDR1 SGHNT and CDR2 YYREEE (reference sequence). This CDR3 comprises 15 residues. The V and J ends lost 2 bases and 4 bases, in that order; junction bases with no gene match: 3. CDR3 protein: CASSLQGARNEKLFF. CDR3 coding DNA: TGTGCCAGCAGCTTACAGGGGGCCCGTAATGAAAAACTGTTTTTT.

J is TRBJ2-5 and V is TRBV7-9; 8 bases agree with TRBD2. With V trimmed by 4 bases and J by 4 bases, 5 bases remained unmatched. CDR3 length equals 14 residues. CDR1 is SEHNR, CDR2 FQNEAQ, per germline (reference sequence). CDR3 sequence reads: CASSSGTRGETQYF. CDR3 DNA sequence: TGTGCCAGCAGCTCCGGGACTAGGGGAGAGACCCAGTACTTC.

The V gene is TRBV5-6, the J gene TRBJ1-2, with a possible D match to TRBD1 (6 bases). The CDR3 runs to 14 residues. Germline loops: CDR1 SGHDT, CDR2 YYEEEE. V was trimmed by 2 bases and J by 2 bases, leaving 10 bases between them. The DNA for the CDR3 is TGTGCCAGCAGCTTCGGACAGTCCAACTATGGCTACACCTTC. It is translated as CASSFGQSNYGYTF.

This clone was observed once. The rearrangement links TRBV6-4 to TRBJ2-1, with D possibly TRBD2 on 7 matching bases. CDR3 length: 15 residues. V lost 0 bases, J lost 6 bases, and 12 bases lay in between. Germline assignment: CDR1 MRHNA and CDR2 SNTAGT. This CDR3 is CASSDSAGAGNEQFF. The DNA for the CDR3 is TGTGCCAGCAGTGACTCGGCGGGGGCTGGCAATGAGCAGTTCTTC.

The V gene is TRBV7-2, the J gene TRBJ2-5; 11 bases line up with TRBD2. The V gene end was trimmed by 4 bases and the J gene end by 5 bases; junction bases not matched to a gene: 6. The germline gives CDR1 SGHTA, CDR2 FQGNSA. CDR3 length equals 15 residues. Here the CDR3 DNA reads TGTGCCAGCAGCTGGGTAGCGGGGGGGTCCGAGACCCAGTACTTC. Encoded protein: CASSWVAGGSETQYF.

The rearrangement uses TRBV4-3 and TRBJ2-1; D gene ambiguous. Trimming left V 3 bases short and J 0 bases short, with 15 bases between. CDR1 and CDR2 from the germline V gene are LGHNA and YSLEER. The CDR3 totals 17 residues. CDR3 sequence reads: CASSHSPPFSSYNEQFF. CDR3 in DNA: TGCGCCAGCAGCCATTCGCCTCCTTTCAGCTCCTACAATGAGCAGTTCTTC.

In this sample, this clone turned up once. V and J are TRBV18 and TRBJ2-7; D is ambiguous. The CDR3 extends over 13 amino acids. V was pared by 0 bases and J by 3 bases, with 6 bases between. Germline assignment: CDR1 KGHSH and CDR2 LQKENI. CDR3 in amino acids: CASSPPILYEQYF. CDR3 DNA sequence: TGTGCCAGCTCACCACCCATACTCTACGAGCAGTACTTC.

The chain carries TRBV9 and TRBJ1-6, with D tentatively TRBD1 (5 bases). This CDR3 region has 16 residues. The germline V gene encodes CDR1 SGDLS and CDR2 YYNGEE. The V end lost 0 bases, the J end lost 8 bases, and 15 bases lay between the germline ends. CDR3 DNA: TGTGCCAGCAGCGTAGGGGGCAGCTTGGACCATTCACCCCTCCACTTT. Translation: CASSVGGSLDHSPLHF.

Only one count was recorded for this clone. The chain recombines TRBV6-1 with TRBJ2-3; D is perhaps TRBD2 (6 bases). This CDR3 spans 14 amino acids. V lost 5 bases to trimming and J lost 6 bases, with 15 bases between them. Germline V gives CDR1 MNHNS, CDR2 SASEGT. CDR3 DNA: TGTGCCAGCAGTCTACAGGAGGGTTGGGATACGCAGTATTTT. Residues: CASSLQEGWDTQYF.

This clone has just one count. The rearrangement joins TRBV5-1 to TRBJ2-7; TRBD1 matches at 9 bases. The CDR3 has 14 residues. V lost 3 bases to trimming and J lost 3 bases; unmatched junction nucleotides: 4. The germline CDR1 and CDR2 sequences are SGHRS and YFSETQ. The CDR3 spells CASSSTGGNYEQYF. CDR3 coding DNA: TGCGCCAGCAGCTCTACAGGGGGCAACTACGAGCAGTACTTC.

The V gene is TRBV30, the J gene TRBJ1-2; a possible D gene is TRBD1 (6 bases). Germline V lookup: CDR1 GTSNPN, CDR2 SVGIG (reference sequence). V lost 3 bases and J 4 bases, leaving 12 bases between the germline ends. This CDR3 contains 13 residues. In DNA form, the CDR3 reads TGTGCCTGGAGACCCGGACAGCCCTATGGCTACACCTTC. This sequence encodes CAWRPGQPYGYTF.

The chain is built from TRBV29-1 and TRBJ2-5; 16 bases fit TRBD2. V dropped 4 bases and J dropped 2; count of bases not matched to a gene: 1. This CDR3 contains 15 residues. Germline values: CDR1 SQVTM, CDR2 ANQGSEA. The DNA of the CDR3 is TGCAGCGTTGGGGGACTAGCGGGGGGGCAAGAGACCCAGTACTTC. Its protein is CSVGGLAGGQETQYF.